This T cell receptor beta chain appears in the sequencing data of a study of T cell responses to AZD1222 COVID-19 vaccine (dated by TCRdb to the early 2020s). Looking at the study overall: TCR sequencing was performed for fewer than 250 trial participants, of whom around 210 were given two doses of AZD1222 and 26 were given two doses of MenACWY control vaccine. Enrollment into the trials was organized by age into subgroups of 18-55, 56-69 and 70-plus years, and those subgroups contained about 150, 27 and 61 TCR-sequenced participants, respectively.

This specimen's time point label, per the study, means: baseline before first vaccination. The sample's treatment or condition, from its label and the paper: meningococcal conjugate vaccine given as trial control. Vaccinee samples were obtained from the UK trials COV001 and COV002, which included a single-blind randomized controlled phase 2/3 trial of AZD1222 (ChAdOx1 nCoV-19) in healthy adults. For TCRbeta chain sequencing, PBMC samples were collected from trial participants at day 0 and at day 28 after the second dose. On the study overall, not on this receptor specifically: No day 14 peak-response samples were available, so repertoires were characterized only after the peak T cell response. Participants were mostly white British, with more females than males. The authors suggested clonal diversity may have been underestimated. Reportedly, close to half of the unique spike-specific TCRs recognized epitopes lying outside the regions that are mutated in the B.1.351 and B.1.1.7 variants. In the small 56-69-year group, the increase in depth fell short of significance, most likely because of low power. CD4 TCRs associated with the vaccine covered the entire spike protein, and the dominant responses were in regions 160-218 and 743-854. Only five or six AZD1222 recipients were SARS-CoV-2 seropositive at baseline, limiting conclusions about previously exposed vaccinees. Spike-specific TCR breadth and depth rose significantly after two AZD1222 doses compared with day 0 and with MenACWY recipients.

On this clone: Its antigen is unknown. The record has no base qualities; no much larger clone is one base away.

The CDR3 regions of human TCRbeta chains were analyzed by immunosequencing. As for the authors' bioinformatics: TCRs in the repertoires were matched against a reference library of SARS-CoV-2-specific TCRs that had been generated with the MIRA antigen-specificity platform. Breadth was defined as the fraction of unique TCRs that were SARS-CoV-2-associated, and depth was defined as the fraction of total T cells that were SARS-CoV-2-associated. Using the MIRA data, each spike-specific TCR was assigned both to the spike region to which the TCR was reactive and to a CD4 or CD8 class. Log10-transformed breadth and depth values were compared by one-way ANOVA with Sidak's multiple comparisons tests. The source is immuneACCESS, and TCRdb retained only in-frame sequences with V and J called. Part of the clones is not carried over; for the studies checked, unresolved V genes explain less than half of this, and the remainder is unexplained. For V, J and clone size, that table is used; D and trimming come from the DNA. This sample has 100,000 to 150,000 clones in its table, and roughly 91% of those were observed once. Nearly 4.5% of the sample belongs to the ten largest clones.

The TCR was taken from an adult in good health. The input for sequencing was peripheral blood, taken on day 0 of MenACWY control vaccination.

The CDR3 in this case is CASSYQGSGNEKLFF. The nucleotide sequence reads as follows: TGTGCCAGCAGTTACCAGGGTTCGGGTAATGAAAAACTGTTTTTT. The chain employs TRBV27 and TRBJ1-4, with TRBD1 as a weak D call on 5 bases. V was cut back by 4 bases and J by 4 bases, leaving a gap of 13 bases between them. According to the germline V gene (reference sequence), CDR1 reads MNHEY and CDR2 reads SMNVEV. The CDR3 goes from the cysteine to the phenylalanine over 15 residues. Here the CDR3 DNA is all that survives: 45 bases in frame from base 1.